This T cell receptor (beta chain) was sequenced during a study of radiation and T cells in renal cell carcinoma. Sequenced by immunoSEQ multiplex PCR; TCRdb stores in-frame clones only, minus some. The table lists 13,000 to 15,000 clones, roughly 60% of them singletons. Regarding treatment: treatment-naive control, cytoreductive nephrectomy. Control tumors came from treatment-naive patients without prior radiation. The receptor comes from a man aged 55 to 70 with renal cell carcinoma. The material was tumor tissue, obtained from a patient whose treatment was nephrectomy without radiotherapy.

The CDR3 region has the DNA TGTGCCAGCAGTTTATTCCTTCCTGCAGGTCGCTCCGGGGAGCTGTTTTTT. Its translation: CASSLFLPAGRSGELFF. J is TRBJ2-2 and V is TRBV27; D remains unclear. Between the trimmed V and J ends, which lost 1 base and 6 bases, there was a span of 18 bases. The CDR3 spans 17 residues. Germline CDR1 is MNHEY and CDR2 is SMNVEV (reference sequence).